This T cell receptor (beta chain) was profiled in a study of blood T cell repertoires in COVID-19 (dated by TCRdb to about 2020). Notes on the research overall: The collaborator samples originated in the United States, Italy and Spain and spanned the acute and convalescent phases of COVID-19. The material from the prospective study consisted of cDNA or gDNA derived from T cells, B-cell-depleted T cells, or PBMCs. Deeply sampled blood TCRbeta repertoires from subjects exposed to, actively infected with, or recovered from COVID-19 were included in the dataset. A freely available public database, intended as a resource for researchers studying the immune response to SARS-CoV-2, is where the repertoires were released. The samples were drawn from the first 160 participants of the ongoing ImmuneRACE study and from 1,254 subjects provided by 6 global collaborators. The sample metadata nearly always contained a de-identified subject ID, COVID-19 status, age in years and sex. Where available, HLA class I and class II types were taken from metadata supplied by the sample provider and were not determined by assay-based typing.

Each collaborating institution followed its own protocols to collect whole blood in K2EDTA tubes. For TCRbeta analysis, collaborator samples were shipped as frozen whole blood, as isolated PBMCs, or as DNA extracted from either sample type. On this clone itself: What this receptor recognizes is not known. Per-base qualities were not stored, and no clone one base away is much larger.

The immunoSEQ Assay, a bias-controlled multiplex PCR, was used to amplify TCRbeta CDR3 regions from genomic DNA. The original methods were these. Within the assay, amplification of reference gene primers was used to estimate how many nucleated cells each sample contained. To quantify the absolute abundance of each unique TCRbeta CDR3 rearrangement, sequence reads were collapsed and filtered. For each sample, productive Simpson clonality was calculated as the square root of Simpson's diversity index across productive rearrangements. Entries here come from immuneACCESS through TCRdb and include only in-frame sequences with V and J called. Some clones fail to appear in such tables; in the studies checked, an unresolved V gene covers under half of the shortfall, and the cause of the remainder is unknown. V, J and clone size derive from that table, while D and trimming were established from the DNA sequence. Across this sample there are over 45,000 clones, with around 86% seen only once. The ten largest make up over 2.5% of the sample.

Its CDR3 holds 14 amino acids, cysteine through phenylalanine. The DNA shown is the 42-base CDR3, in frame from base 1. The germline V gene (reference sequence) supplies CDR1 SEHNR and CDR2 FQNEAQ. V drops 5 bases and J drops 6 bases, leaving 14 bases in between. Summary of the overall study and its limitations: How much clinical and demographic metadata was included differed by source and by participant, and the metadata was provided uncurated.

This TCR derives from a woman aged 80 or over with acute or convalescent COVID-19. Sequencing was carried out using peripheral blood. The sequence links TRBV7-9 to TRBJ2-1; TRBD2 is possibly the D segment (7 matching bases). The nucleotide sequence reads as follows: TGTGCCAGCAGCCCTGAGGGGGGGGCCAATGAGCAGTTCTTC. The encoded protein is CASSPEGGANEQFF.